This T cell receptor beta chain derives from a study of T cells in localized non-small cell lung cancer. This clone showed up just a few times. Profiled with immunoSEQ multiplex PCR; TCRdb holds only in-frame clones, not every one. The data hold 1,600 or so clones, with 22% observed a single time. Atypia-free lung next to the tumor was sampled at least 2 cm from its margin. Trimming pared 5 bases from V and 5 bases from J, leaving 15 bases between. Germline V gene sequence: CDR1 SGHVS, CDR2 FNYEAQ. The CDR3 is made up of 14 amino acids. The clonotype was recovered from a woman between 35 and 75 years old with stage I lung adenocarcinoma. Sequencing used normal lung tissue next to the tumor, obtained before any cancer treatment. V usage is TRBV7-6 and J usage is TRBJ1-1, with D hard to call. CDR3 DNA sequence: TGTGCCAGCAGCGAATTACCAGGTGGGACTGAAGCTTTCTTT. Translating it yields CASSELPGGTEAFF.